This paragraph reports one TCR beta chain. This CDR3 contains 13 residues. V was cut by 7 bases and J by 4 bases, with 13 bases left in between. A second PCR of roughly 6 to 12 cycles used a sample-barcoded 5' primer and a J-beta primer mix. MiXCR, run by TCRdb on the 5' RACE reads, gives a single entry per CDR3 protein. The table has over a million distinct CDR3 sequences, 42% seen once. The record originates from a study of blood T cells in healthy people across ages. This clonotype originated in a woman in her late teens or twenties in good health. The rearrangement joins TRBV12-3 or TRBV12-4 to TRBJ1-2, with D tentatively TRBD1 (6 bases). The sample was blood. Written as DNA, the CDR3 is TGTGCCAGCAAACAGGGAGCTAGCTATGGCTACACCTTC. Translation: CASKQGASYGYTF.